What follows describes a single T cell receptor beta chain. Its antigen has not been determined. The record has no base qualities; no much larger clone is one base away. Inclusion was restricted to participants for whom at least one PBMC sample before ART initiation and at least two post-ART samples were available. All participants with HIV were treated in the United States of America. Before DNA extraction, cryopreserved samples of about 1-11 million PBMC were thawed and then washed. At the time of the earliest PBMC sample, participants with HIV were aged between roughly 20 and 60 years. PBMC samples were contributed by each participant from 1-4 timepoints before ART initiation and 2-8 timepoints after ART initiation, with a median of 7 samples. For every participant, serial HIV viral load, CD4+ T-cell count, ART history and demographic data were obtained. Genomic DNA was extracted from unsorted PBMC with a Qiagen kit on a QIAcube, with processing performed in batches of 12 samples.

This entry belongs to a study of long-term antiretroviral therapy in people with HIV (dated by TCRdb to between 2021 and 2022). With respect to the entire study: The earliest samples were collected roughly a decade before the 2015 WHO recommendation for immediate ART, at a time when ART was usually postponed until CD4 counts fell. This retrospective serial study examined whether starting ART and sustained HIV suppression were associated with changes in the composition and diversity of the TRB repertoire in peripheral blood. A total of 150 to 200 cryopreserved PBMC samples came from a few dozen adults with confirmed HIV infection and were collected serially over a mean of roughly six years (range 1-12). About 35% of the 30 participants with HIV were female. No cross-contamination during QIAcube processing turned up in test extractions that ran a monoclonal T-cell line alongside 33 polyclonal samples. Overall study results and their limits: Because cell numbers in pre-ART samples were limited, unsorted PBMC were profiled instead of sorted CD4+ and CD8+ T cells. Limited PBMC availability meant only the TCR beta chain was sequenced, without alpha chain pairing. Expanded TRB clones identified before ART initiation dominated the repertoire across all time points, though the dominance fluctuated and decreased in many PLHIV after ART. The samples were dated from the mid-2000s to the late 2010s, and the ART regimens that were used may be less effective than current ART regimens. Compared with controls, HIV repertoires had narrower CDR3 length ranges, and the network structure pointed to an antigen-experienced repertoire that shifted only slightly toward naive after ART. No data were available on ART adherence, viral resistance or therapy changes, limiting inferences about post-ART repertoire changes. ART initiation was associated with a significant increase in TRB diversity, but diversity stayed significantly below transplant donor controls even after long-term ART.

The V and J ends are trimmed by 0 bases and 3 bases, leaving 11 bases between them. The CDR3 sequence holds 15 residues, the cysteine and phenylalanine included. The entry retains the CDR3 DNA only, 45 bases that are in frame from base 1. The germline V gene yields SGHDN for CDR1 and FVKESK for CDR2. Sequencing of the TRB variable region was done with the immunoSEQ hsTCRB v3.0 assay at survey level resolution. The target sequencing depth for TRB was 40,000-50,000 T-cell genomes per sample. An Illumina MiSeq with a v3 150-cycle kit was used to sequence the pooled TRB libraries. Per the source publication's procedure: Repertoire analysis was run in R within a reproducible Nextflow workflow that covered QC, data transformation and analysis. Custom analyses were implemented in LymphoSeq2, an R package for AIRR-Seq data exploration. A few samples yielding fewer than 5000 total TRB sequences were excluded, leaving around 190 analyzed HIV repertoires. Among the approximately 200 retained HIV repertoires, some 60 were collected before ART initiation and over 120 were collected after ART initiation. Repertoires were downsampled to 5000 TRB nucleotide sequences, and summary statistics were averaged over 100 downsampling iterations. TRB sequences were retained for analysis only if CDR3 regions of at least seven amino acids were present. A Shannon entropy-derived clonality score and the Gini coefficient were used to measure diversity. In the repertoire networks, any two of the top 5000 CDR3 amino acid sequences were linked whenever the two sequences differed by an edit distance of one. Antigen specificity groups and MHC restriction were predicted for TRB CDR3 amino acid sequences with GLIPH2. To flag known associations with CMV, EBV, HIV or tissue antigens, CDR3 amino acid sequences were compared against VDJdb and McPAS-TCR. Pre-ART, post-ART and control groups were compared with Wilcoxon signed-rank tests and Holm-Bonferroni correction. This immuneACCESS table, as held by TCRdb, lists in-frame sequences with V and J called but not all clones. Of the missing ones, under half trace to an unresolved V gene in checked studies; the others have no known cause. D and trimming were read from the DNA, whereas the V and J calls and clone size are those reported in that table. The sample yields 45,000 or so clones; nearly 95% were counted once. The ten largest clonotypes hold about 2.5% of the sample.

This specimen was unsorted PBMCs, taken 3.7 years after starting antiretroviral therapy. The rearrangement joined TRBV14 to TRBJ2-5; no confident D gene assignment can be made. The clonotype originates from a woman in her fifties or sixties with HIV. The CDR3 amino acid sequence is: CASSQDRTEKETQYF. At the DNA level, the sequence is TGTGCCAGCAGCCAAGATCGTACAGAAAAAGAGACCCAGTACTTC. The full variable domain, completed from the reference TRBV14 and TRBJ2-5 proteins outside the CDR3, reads EAGVTQFPSHSVIEKGQTVTLRCDPISGHDNLYWYRRVMGKEIKFLLHFVKESKQDESGMPNNRFLAERTGGTYSTLKVQPAELEDSGVYFCASSQDRTEKETQYFGPGTRLLVL.